This T cell receptor beta chain was documented in a study of blood T cell repertoires in COVID-19 (dated by TCRdb to 2020 to 2021). For the wider study: Samples covering the acute and convalescent phases of COVID-19 were provided by collaborators in the United States, Italy and Spain. The repertoires were made available in a free public database intended to serve as a resource for research on the immune response to SARS-CoV-2. Where available, HLA class I and class II types were obtained from metadata supplied by the sample provider rather than from assay-based typing. Samples came from the ongoing ImmuneRACE study (first 160 participants) plus 1,254 subjects from 6 global collaborators. Deeply sampled blood TCRbeta repertoires from subjects exposed to, actively infected with, or recovered from COVID-19 were included in the dataset. The material from the prospective study consisted of cDNA or gDNA derived from T cells, B-cell-depleted T cells, or PBMCs. Sample metadata almost always included a de-identified subject ID, COVID-19 status, age in years and sex. The study at large found these results: How much clinical and demographic metadata was included differed by source and by participant, and the metadata was provided uncurated.

TCRbeta CDR3 regions were amplified from genomic DNA using the immunoSEQ Assay, a bias-controlled multiplex PCR. From the authors' description of their analysis: Within the assay, amplification of reference gene primers was used to estimate how many nucleated cells each sample contained. To quantify the absolute abundance of each unique TCRbeta CDR3 rearrangement, sequence reads were collapsed and filtered. For each sample, productive Simpson clonality was calculated as the square root of Simpson's diversity index across productive rearrangements. This is the immuneACCESS table as TCRdb keeps it, with only in-frame sequences that have V and J called. A part of the clones is gone; compared with another copy, unresolved V genes explain less than half, and the rest is unexplained. V and J calls and clone size follow that table, whereas D and trimming were derived from the DNA. For this sample there are 76,000 or so clones; about 83% appear just once. The ten biggest clones cover under 9.5% of the sample.

Taken from the germline V gene, the CDR1 and CDR2 loops are SGHTA and FQGNSA. The V end loses 3 bases and the J end loses 6 bases, and a stretch of 21 bases separates them. From the cysteine through the phenylalanine, the CDR3 covers 16 amino acids. This entry keeps only the CDR3 DNA: 48 bases, framed from base 1. Whole blood was collected in K2EDTA tubes by collaborating institutions according to the institutions' own protocols. For TCRbeta analysis, collaborator samples were shipped as frozen whole blood, as isolated PBMCs, or as DNA extracted from either sample type. In the case of this clone: No antigen is known for it. Within one base of it there is no much larger clone, and no base qualities were kept.

The sequence came from a man aged 25-45 years with acute or convalescent COVID-19. The sequence joins TRBV7-2 to TRBJ2-7; a tentative D match to TRBD1 spans 6 bases. The sequenced material came from peripheral blood. The nucleotides read TGTGCCAGCAGCTTTGCTAACAGGGTTGATCGTTCCGAGCAGTACTTC. This gives the protein CASSFANRVDRSEQYF. Reference TRBV7-2 and TRBJ2-7 genes cover what lies past the CDR3, so the full variable domain is GAGVSQSPSNKVTEKGKDVELRCDPISGHTALYWYRQSLGQGLEFLIYFQGNSAPDKSGLPSDRFSAERTGGSVSTLTIQRTQQEDSAVYLCASSFANRVDRSEQYFGPGTRLTVT.